The 27 T cell receptor beta chains given below trace back to one sample, sequenced in a study of T cell repertoires in cytomegalovirus infection. TCRdb reanalysed the reads using MiXCR and keeps one entry per CDR3 protein. The table records 250,000 to 300,000 distinct CDR3 sequences, about 20% of them present only once. These receptors' antigens are unknown. This sample comprised cultured PBMCs, obtained from culture after CMV antigen stimulation. These receptors all stem from a human donor in good health (CMV status not recorded). Some clones in this sample may be carry-over from other donors' samples.

The chain combines TRBV7-3 with TRBJ2-7; 7 bases fit TRBD2. The CDR3 is made up of 13 amino acids. CDR1 SGHTA and CDR2 FQGTGA come from the germline V gene. V trimming: 0 bases; J trimming: 6 bases; junction bases outside the gene matches: 2. Written as DNA, the CDR3 is TGTGCCAGCAGCTTAACTCCTAGCGGCGAGCAGTACTTC. Translating it yields CASSLTPSGEQYF.

The rearrangement uses TRBV29-1 and TRBJ2-1, with TRBD2 matching over 9 bases. From germline, CDR1 is SQVTM and CDR2 ANQGSEA. V lost 7 bases, J lost 8 bases, and 9 bases stayed unmatched. This CDR3 spans 13 amino acids. The CDR3 loop reads CSAGTSSGDEQFF. CDR3 bases: TGCAGCGCCGGGACTAGCTCAGGCGATGAGCAGTTCTTC.

J is TRBJ2-7 and V is TRBV28; 10 bases match TRBD1. In germline, CDR1 is MDHEN, CDR2 SYDVKM. The trim removed 6 bases at V and 5 bases at J, leaving 10 bases unmatched. The CDR3 consists of 15 residues. CDR3 residues: CASSSPGTGDNEQYF. The CDR3 DNA follows: TGTGCCAGCAGCTCCCCCGGGACAGGGGATAACGAGCAGTACTTC.

This clonotype came up a few times. CDR3 loop: CSASGLVGLAGYNEQFF. For the CDR3, the DNA is TGCAGTGCTAGTGGGTTGGTCGGGCTAGCGGGCTACAATGAGCAGTTCTTC. This rearrangement joins TRBV20-1 to TRBJ2-1; TRBD2 matches 8 bases. The CDR3 has 17 residues. Looked up from germline, CDR1 is DFQATT and CDR2 is SNEGSKA (reference sequence). V dropped 3 bases and J dropped 3; count of bases not matched to a gene: 13.

In this sample, this clonotype turned up many times. V and J are TRBV7-8 and TRBJ2-7, with a tentative D call TRBD1 (6 bases). CDR1 is SGHVS and CDR2 is FQNEAQ in the germline V gene. With 5 bases removed from V and 2 bases from J, the gap between germline ends came to 16 bases. The CDR3 length is 15 residues. The CDR3 loop is CASSPNTGRTYEQYV. The CDR3 nucleotides read TGTGCCAGCAGCCCGAACACAGGGAGAACCTACGAGCAGTACGTC.

This clonotype was seen a handful of times. V gene TRBV7-8 combines with J gene TRBJ2-7; D unresolved. V lost 5 bases and J lost 1, with 12 bases in between. CDR1 SGHVS and CDR2 FQNEAQ come from the germline V gene. The CDR3 is 14 amino acids. The CDR3 DNA follows: TGTGCCAGCAGCCAGCAGTGGGGTTCCTACGAGCAGTACGTC. This encodes CASSQQWGSYEQYV.

The chain uses TRBV20-1 and TRBJ2-3; D is unresolved. The CDR3 loop spans 11 amino acids. Trimming shortened V by 6 bases and J by 4 bases, and 8 bases separated the two germline ends. Germline loops: CDR1 DFQATT, CDR2 SNEGSKA (reference sequence). CDR3 loop: CSARLADTQYF. CDR3 coding DNA: TGCAGTGCCCGACTGGCAGATACGCAGTATTTT.

V and J are TRBV28 and TRBJ2-7; 9 bases match TRBD2. Germline values: CDR1 MDHEN, CDR2 SYDVKM. The V segment lost 3 bases and the J segment 6 bases; nucleotides outside the gene matches: 3. This CDR3 is 13 amino acids long. CDR3 nucleotides: TGTGCCAGCAGTTTGGCTAGCGGGACCGAGCAGTACGTC. The encoded protein is CASSLASGTEQYV.

V is TRBV6-6 and J is TRBJ2-2; D not certain. The germline V and J ends were trimmed by 0 bases and 3 bases, with 8 bases remaining between them. The germline CDR1 and CDR2 sequences are MNHNY and SVGAGI (reference sequence). The CDR3 is made up of 15 amino acids. The CDR3 here is CASSYSAPDTGELFF. The DNA of the CDR3 is TGTGCCAGCAGTTACTCGGCCCCCGACACCGGGGAGCTGTTTTTT.

The CDR3 here is CASSAADGNSPLHF. In DNA form, the CDR3 reads TGTGCCAGCAGTGCGGCAGACGGTAATTCACCCCTCCACTTT. The chain recombines TRBV27 with TRBJ1-6, with D uncertain. Between the trimmed V and J ends, which lost 5 bases and 6 bases, there was a span of 11 bases. Germline loops: CDR1 MNHEY, CDR2 SMNVEV (reference sequence). The CDR3 runs 14 residues.

This clonotype showed up just a few times. The chain recombines TRBV12-3 or TRBV12-4 with TRBJ2-2; maybe TRBD2 (6 bases). The V and J ends lost 9 bases and 4 bases respectively, with 24 bases between them. The CDR3 has 17 amino acids. The CDR3 DNA sequence: TGTGCCAGTCGCGCCCCCAGAGGGCGGGACGGCACCGGGGAGCTGTTTTTT. This sequence encodes CASRAPRGRDGTGELFF.

This clonotype has a count of ten or more. The chain combines TRBV7-8 with TRBJ2-7, with 9 nucleotides matching TRBD2. J lost 0 bases, V lost 5 bases, and 8 bases had no gene match. The CDR3 has 16 residues. Per germline, CDR1 SGHVS and CDR2 FQNEAQ. The CDR3 reads CASSPRRLADSYEQYF. The CDR3 coding sequence is TGTGCCAGCAGCCCCCGCCGACTAGCGGACTCCTACGAGCAGTACTTC.

This clonotype was seen only a few times. This rearrangement joins TRBV20-1 to TRBJ1-6; perhaps TRBD1 as D (6 bases). The CDR3 contains 16 residues. Deletions cut 1 base from V and 0 bases from J, with 10 bases between. CDR1 and CDR2 from the germline V gene are DFQATT and SNEGSKA (reference sequence). CDR3 coding DNA: TGCAGTGCTAGAGGGCAGGGGTTCTCCTATAATTCACCCCTCCACTTT. It translates to CSARGQGFSYNSPLHF.

The gene calls are TRBV4-1 and TRBJ2-7; possible D gene TRBD1, 6 bases. Germline V lookup: CDR1 MGHRA, CDR2 YSYEKL. The CDR3 runs 15 residues. V lost 1 base, J lost 3 bases, and 13 bases lay in between. Here the CDR3 reads CASSQATGTSYEQYV. CDR3 coding DNA: TGCGCCAGCAGCCAAGCCACCGGGACAAGCTACGAGCAGTACGTC.

This clonotype was seen many times. The J gene is TRBJ1-2, the V gene TRBV6-2 or TRBV6-3; 10 positions match TRBD1. Germline assignment: CDR1 MNHEY and CDR2 SVGEGT. The CDR3 has 14 residues. The trim removed 7 bases at V and 3 bases at J, leaving 5 bases unmatched. CDR3 in DNA: TGTGCCAGCACTCCGGGACAGGGGTACTATGGCTACACCTTC. Translating gives CASTPGQGYYGYTF.

The gene calls are TRBV25-1 and TRBJ1-1, with TRBD1 matching over 7 bases. The germline V gene encodes CDR1 MGHDK and CDR2 SYGVNS. CDR3 length equals 15 residues. The V gene end was trimmed by 3 bases and the J gene end by 0 bases; junction bases not matched to a gene: 4. The chain's CDR3 is CASSDRGYLNTEAFF. CDR3 DNA sequence: TGTGCCAGCAGTGACAGGGGGTACTTGAACACTGAAGCTTTCTTT.

The chain is built from TRBV5-8 and TRBJ1-3, with D unresolved. The V gene lost 2 bases and the J gene lost 2 bases, with 17 bases spanning the gap. In germline, CDR1 is SGHTS, CDR2 YDEGEE. CDR3 length: 17 amino acids. The CDR3 is CASSFPETLFTGNTIYF. CDR3 DNA sequence: TGTGCCAGCAGCTTCCCCGAGACGCTCTTCACTGGAAACACCATATATTTT.

V usage is TRBV20-1 and J usage is TRBJ2-1; perhaps TRBD2 as D (8 bases). V shed 4 bases and J shed 7 bases, with 17 bases lying between them. In germline, CDR1 is DFQATT, CDR2 SNEGSKA (reference sequence). The CDR3 consists of 14 residues. The DNA for the CDR3 is TGCAGTGCTACGACTAGCGCCAGGGGGAATGAGCAGTTCTTC. It yields the protein CSATTSARGNEQFF.

This clonotype was recorded at least ten times. This chain joins TRBV5-1 and TRBJ1-1, with a possible D match to TRBD1 (5 bases). Germline V gene lookup returns CDR1 SGHRS and CDR2 YFSETQ. Trimming cost V 4 bases and J 1 base, with 8 bases left between them. CDR3 size: 13 residues. The CDR3 DNA sequence: TGCGCCAGCAGCGGGGGACGGAACACTGAAGCTTTCTTT. It encodes CASSGGRNTEAFF.

This clonotype has more than one count but fewer than ten. The chain recombines TRBV4-2 with TRBJ1-6; TRBD1 is a possible D gene (5 bases). Germline CDR1 is LGHNA and CDR2 is YNFKEQ. The length of the CDR3 is 14 residues. The germline V and J ends were trimmed by 0 bases and 14 bases, with 14 bases remaining between them. The CDR3: CASSQEPGSRALHF. In DNA form, the CDR3 reads TGTGCCAGCAGCCAAGAGCCAGGCAGCAGGGCCCTCCACTTT.

The table lists this clonotype with a count of one. V gene TRBV5-8 combines with J gene TRBJ2-5, with D possibly TRBD1 on 5 matching bases. Germline assignment: CDR1 SGHTS and CDR2 YDEGEE. The CDR3 runs 14 residues. V lost 2 bases and J lost 4, with 12 bases in between. The CDR3 loop is CASSLQGVPETQYF. The CDR3 bases are TGTGCCAGCAGCTTACAAGGGGTTCCAGAGACCCAGTACTTC.

The chain recombines TRBV19 with TRBJ2-1; D perhaps matches TRBD1 (7 bases). Germline CDR1 reads LNHDA; CDR2 reads SQIVND (reference sequence). V was shortened by 9 bases and J by 0 bases, with 15 bases between the two germline ends. This CDR3 is 15 amino acids long. Here the CDR3 DNA reads TGTGCCAGCCAGGGGGGATTGGGCTCCTACAATGAGCAGTTCTTC. Protein product: CASQGGLGSYNEQFF.

This clonotype was detected only a few times. The chain uses TRBV2 and TRBJ2-7, with no clear D. The germline gives CDR1 SNHLY, CDR2 FYNNEI. Trimming left V 1 base short and J 3 bases short, with 19 bases between. CDR3 size: 17 residues. CDR3 amino acids: CASSEETFRATDYEQYV. In nucleotides, the CDR3 is TGTGCCAGCAGTGAAGAGACGTTCAGAGCTACAGACTACGAGCAGTACGTC.

This clonotype has only a few counts. This chain uses TRBV12-3 or TRBV12-4 with TRBJ1-5, with 7 bases fitting TRBD1. The CDR3 extends over 17 amino acids. V trimming: 3 bases; J trimming: 1 base; junction bases outside the gene matches: 9. The CDR3 loop reads CASSFGAGGGSNQPQHF. In DNA, the CDR3 is TGTGCCAGCAGTTTTGGGGCAGGGGGAGGGAGCAATCAGCCCCAGCATTTT.

The table lists this clonotype with a few counts. The chain recombines TRBV23-1 with TRBJ1-5; D unclear. TRBV23-1 is an open reading frame, and its role is uncertain. With 2 bases removed from V and 0 bases from J, the gap between germline ends came to 23 bases. The CDR3 runs to 20 residues. The CDR3 nucleotides are TGCGCCAGCAGTCAACTAGATATAACTGGACGGATCAATAGCAATCAGCCCCAGCATTTT. Its translation is CASSQLDITGRINSNQPQHF.

V usage is TRBV20-1 and J usage is TRBJ2-5, with 8 bases aligning to TRBD1. From germline, CDR1 is DFQATT and CDR2 SNEGSKA (reference sequence). J gave up 5 bases and V 5 bases, and 4 bases lay outside the gene matches. The CDR3 runs to 12 residues. The CDR3 sequence: CSAGRQGETQYF. In DNA form, the CDR3 reads TGCAGTGCTGGAAGACAGGGGGAGACCCAGTACTTC.

This clonotype has a handful of counts. At one end the junction does not follow the germline gene, possibly because of a read error. The chain uses TRBV7-7 and TRBJ2-2, with D perhaps given as TRBD1 or TRBD2 (5 bases each). The length of the CDR3 is 16 residues. Germline values: CDR1 SSHAT, CDR2 FNYEAQ (reference sequence). Here the CDR3 DNA reads TGTGCTAGCAGCTTTGGAGTGGGGGCGAACACCGGGGAGCTGTTTTTT. It translates to CASSFGVGANTGELFF.